This T cell receptor beta chain was recovered during a study of blood T cell repertoires in COVID-19. Whole-study context: Samples of COVID-19 (acute and convalescent) were obtained from the United States, Italy and Spain. T cells, B-cell-depleted T cells, or PBMCs provided the cDNA or gDNA that served as material.

How the authors handled the data: Cell counts per sample came from amplifying reference gene primers. Method: immunoSEQ multiplex PCR; TCRdb's copy keeps in-frame clones and lacks some. D and trimming were read from the DNA, whereas the V and J calls and clone size are those reported in that table. The sample shows around 150,000 clones, 65% to 90% of them seen only once. What was sequenced was peripheral blood. The source of this sequence is a man between 65 and 85 years old with acute or convalescent COVID-19.

The CDR3 bases are TGTGCCAGCAGGAGAGGGGGCGCATCAAGCTCCTACAATGAGCAGTTCTTC. This gives the protein CASRRGGASSSYNEQFF. The gene calls are TRBV27 and TRBJ2-1, with 7 bases aligning to TRBD1. This CDR3 spans 17 amino acids. CDR1 and CDR2 from the germline V gene are MNHEY and SMNVEV (reference sequence). With V trimmed by 6 bases and J by 0 bases, 11 bases remained unmatched.